Listed below are T cell receptor beta chains from one sample, sequenced in a study of lymphopenia after photon versus proton radiotherapy. The data were produced by immunoSEQ multiplex PCR, yet TCRdb's version contains in-frame clones alone and is incomplete. The sample lists around 63,000 clones, about 87% occurring once. The source material was peripheral blood, sampled from a patient treated with proton-based radiotherapy. All receptors derive from an elderly man with esophageal cancer. CDR3s leave out the opening cysteine and the closing phenylalanine or tryptophan.

V	J	CDR3
TRBV19	TRBJ2-5	ASSIQGTETQY
TRBV27	TRBJ2-7	ASSLKRASYEQY
TRBV11-2	TRBJ2-1	ASSLLQVNEQF
TRBV4-3	TRBJ2-4	ASSPAGRNIQY
TRBV5-5	TRBJ1-5	ASSLYAYSNQPQH
TRBV9	TRBJ2-1	ASSPGSGRFDNEQF
TRBV5-1	TRBJ2-5	ASSTPGGQETQY
TRBV29-1	TRBJ1-1	SGHRLNTEAF
TRBV30	TRBJ1-2	AWTKGGSNYGYT
TRBV6-1	TRBJ2-5	ASSEPRDRAVQETQY
TRBV5-1	TRBJ1-1	ASSSQGRGTEAF
TRBV10-3	TRBJ2-2	AISDPDRNTGELF
TRBV9	TRBJ2-1	ASSVEGYLSYNEQF
TRBV13	TRBJ2-7	ASSFLGRADEQY
TRBV5-1	TRBJ1-1	ASTLGASLGVSTEAF
TRBV4-1	TRBJ2-5	ASSRAAQETQY
TRBV7-3	TRBJ2-3	ASSLIGGGTDTQY
TRBV10-3	TRBJ2-7	AISEGKAGGSYEQY
TRBV10-3	TRBJ2-2	AISESGRYTGELF
TRBV19	TRBJ1-1	ASSIGSGGIGNTEAF
TRBV5-6	TRBJ1-1	ASRGYERANTEAF
TRBV4-3	TRBJ1-5	ASSHPHQPQH
TRBV6-6	TRBJ1-2	AILDIGEGTNYGYT
TRBV6-1	TRBJ2-1	ASIHATGVEAEQF
TRBV5-4	TRBJ2-5	ASSPGGGVEETQY
TRBV4-2	TRBJ2-5	ASSLGGFEGETQY
TRBV6-5	TRBJ1-1	ASSYALFAEAF
TRBV19	TRBJ2-3	ASSPPGAGNTDTQY
TRBV9	TRBJ2-3	ASSVEGQRGNSDTQY
TRBV29-1	TRBJ2-7	SVDEGPTYEQY
TRBV29-1	TRBJ2-1	SVERLVYNEQF
TRBV27	TRBJ2-1	ASSFGPGTGWDEQF
TRBV7-2	TRBJ2-7	ASSPGGQGFPYEQY
TRBV18	TRBJ1-1	ASSPEQGYENTEAF
TRBV4-3	TRBJ1-5	ASSQERGRFDQPQH
TRBV13	TRBJ2-7	ASSSGAALQY
TRBV19	TRBJ1-1	ASSSEAWTEAF
TRBV18	TRBJ1-2	ASSPLGQGVNYGYT
TRBV11-2	TRBJ1-5	ASSPASNQPQH
TRBV27	TRBJ2-3	ASSSRDSDTQY
TRBV7-3	TRBJ2-5	ASSRAPGLETQY
TRBV6-6	TRBJ2-7	ASTPPGQGSHEQY
TRBV29-1	TRBJ2-5	SVAAETQY
TRBV30	TRBJ2-1	AFRVAGSYNEQF
TRBV29-1	TRBJ2-3	SVELARRGGLTDTQY
TRBV7-6	TRBJ1-6	ASSPSGGADSPLH
TRBV5-4	TRBJ2-5	ASSFTGTAEETQY
TRBV30	TRBJ2-3	AWSRTGGTDTQY
TRBV5-8	TRBJ2-3	ASSYRTGTDTQY
TRBV19	TRBJ2-7	ATSGGSSYEQY
TRBV29-1	TRBJ2-5	SVDGTGIEFGETQY
TRBV30	TRBJ2-3	AWTPLGQRGTQY
TRBV11-2	.	ASSLVFHEQY
TRBV19	TRBJ2-7	ASSIFRGGNEQY
TRBV2	TRBJ1-1	VSSEQPAGNTEAF
TRBV4-2	TRBJ2-7	ASSPNARQDYEQY
TRBV19	TRBJ1-1	ASNPTGTGVISTEAF
TRBV4-3	TRBJ1-6	ASSQDQGAGFSPLH
TRBV6-5	TRBJ1-6	ASRRGYNSPLH